This TCR beta chain was observed in a study of CD8+CD57+ T cells in acquired aplastic anemia. Study-wide background: The study obtained an average of roughly 2.9 ug of DNA from sorted CD4+ and CD8+ cells.

V lost 5 bases to trimming and J lost 6 bases; unmatched junction nucleotides: 14. The length of the CDR3 is 16 residues. CDR1 PRHDT and CDR2 FYEKMQ come from the germline V gene (reference sequence). Sequenced patients had shown CD8+CD57+ cell expansion by flow cytometry. Study-level points and caveats: There were roughly 30 CD8+ CDR3 sequences that occurred in both patients and controls.

On this clonotype itself: Its antigen is as yet unknown.

Genomic DNA, serving as template, underwent TCR beta VDJ and CDR3 profiling. MiXCR, applied by TCRdb to the reads, yields one record per CDR3 protein. The sample lists about 160,000 distinct CDR3 sequences; about two thirds were seen once. This TCR was recovered from a human donor with aplastic anemia. Sequences were obtained from sorted CD4+, CD8+, or CD8+CD57+ T cells (not recorded which) from PBMCs. The rearrangement joins TRBV13 to TRBJ1-1; 8 bases map to TRBD1. The CDR3 DNA reads TGTGCCAGCAGCCTCGACACCGGGGACAGGTCCCCTGAAGCTTTCTTT. Protein: CASSLDTGDRSPEAFF.